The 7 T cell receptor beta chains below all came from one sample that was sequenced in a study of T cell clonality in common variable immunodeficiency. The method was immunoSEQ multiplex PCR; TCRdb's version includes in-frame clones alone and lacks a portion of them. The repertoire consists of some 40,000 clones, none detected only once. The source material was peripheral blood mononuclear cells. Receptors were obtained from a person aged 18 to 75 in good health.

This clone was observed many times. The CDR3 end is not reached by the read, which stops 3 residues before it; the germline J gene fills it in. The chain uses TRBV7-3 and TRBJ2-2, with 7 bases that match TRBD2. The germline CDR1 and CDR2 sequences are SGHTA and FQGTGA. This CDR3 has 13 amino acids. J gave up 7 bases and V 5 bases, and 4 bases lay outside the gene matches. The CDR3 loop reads CASSPGLVGELFF. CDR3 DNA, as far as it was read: TGTGCCAGCAGCCCCGGACTAGTCGGGGAG.

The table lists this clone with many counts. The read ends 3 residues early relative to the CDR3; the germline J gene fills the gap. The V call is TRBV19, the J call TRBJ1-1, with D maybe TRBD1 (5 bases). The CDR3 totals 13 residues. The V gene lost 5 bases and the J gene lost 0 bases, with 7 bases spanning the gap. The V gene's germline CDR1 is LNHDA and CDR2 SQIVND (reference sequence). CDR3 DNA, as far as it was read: TGTGCCAGTAGTTCAGGGATGAACACTGAA. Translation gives CASSSGMNTE. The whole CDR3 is CASSSGMNTEAFF.

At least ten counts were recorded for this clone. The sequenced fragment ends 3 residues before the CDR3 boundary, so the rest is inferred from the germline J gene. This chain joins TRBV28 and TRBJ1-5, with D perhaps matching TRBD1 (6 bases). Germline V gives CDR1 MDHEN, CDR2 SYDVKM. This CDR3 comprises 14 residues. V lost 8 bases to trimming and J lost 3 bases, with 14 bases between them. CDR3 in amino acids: CASLPRTVNQPQHF. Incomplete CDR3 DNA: TGTGCCAGCCTCCCTAGGACAGTCAATCAGCCC.

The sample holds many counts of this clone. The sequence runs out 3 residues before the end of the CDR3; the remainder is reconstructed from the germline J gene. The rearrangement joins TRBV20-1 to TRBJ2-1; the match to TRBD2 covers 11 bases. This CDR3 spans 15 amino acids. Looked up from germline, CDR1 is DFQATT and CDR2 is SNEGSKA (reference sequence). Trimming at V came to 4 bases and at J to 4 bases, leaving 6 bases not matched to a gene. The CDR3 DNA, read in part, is TGCAGTGCTAATTCCGGGACTAGCGGATACAATGAG. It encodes CSANSGTSGYNE. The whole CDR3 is CSANSGTSGYNEQFF.

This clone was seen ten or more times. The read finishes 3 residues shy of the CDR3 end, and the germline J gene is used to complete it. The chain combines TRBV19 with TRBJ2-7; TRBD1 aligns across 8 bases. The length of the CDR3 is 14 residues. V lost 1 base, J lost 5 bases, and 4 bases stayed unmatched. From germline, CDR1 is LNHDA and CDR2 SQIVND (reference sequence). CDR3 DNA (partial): TGTGCCAGTAGTATAGGCCAGGGGGCCCACGAG. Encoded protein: CASSIGQGAHE. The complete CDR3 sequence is CASSIGQGAHEQYF.

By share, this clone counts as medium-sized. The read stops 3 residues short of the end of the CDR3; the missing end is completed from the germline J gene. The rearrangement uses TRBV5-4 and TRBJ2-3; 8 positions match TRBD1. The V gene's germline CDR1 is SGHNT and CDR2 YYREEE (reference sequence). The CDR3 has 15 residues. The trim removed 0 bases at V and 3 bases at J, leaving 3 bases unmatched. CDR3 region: CASSLDRGVTDTQYF. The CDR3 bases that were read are TGTGCCAGCAGCTTGGACAGGGGGGTGACAGATACG.

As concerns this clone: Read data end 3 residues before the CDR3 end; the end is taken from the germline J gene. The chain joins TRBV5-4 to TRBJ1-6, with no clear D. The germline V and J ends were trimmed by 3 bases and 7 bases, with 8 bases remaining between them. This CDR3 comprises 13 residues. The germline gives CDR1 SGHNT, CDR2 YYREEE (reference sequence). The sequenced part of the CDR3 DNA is TGTGCCAGCAGCTGGGCCTTCAATTCACCC. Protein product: CASSWAFNSP. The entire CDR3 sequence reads CASSWAFNSPLHF.